This T cell receptor (beta chain) comes out of a study of cytomegalovirus exposure and HLA in healthy donors. Trimming pared 1 base from V and 3 bases from J, leaving 10 bases between. The CDR3 extends over 14 amino acids. Per germline, CDR1 SGHNT and CDR2 YENEEA. It was with 60 Vbeta and 13 Jbeta primers that the PCR ran. TCRdb's table, derived via immunoSEQ multiplex PCR, lists solely in-frame clones and lacks some. In the table there are approximately 150,000 clones, approximately 84% of which are singletons. About this clone itself: The target antigen is unknown.

Overall study results and limits: Rarity held for most TCR sequences, but there were some public TCRs that occurred in many donors. Productive rates of about 90% or about 30% were seen for most TCR beta V segments in an earlier analysis. What a later analysis showed was that several of the most significant clusters appeared linked to common viral pathogens.

The receptor was isolated from an older woman in good health and CMV-seropositive. V gene TRBV11-3 combines with J gene TRBJ2-7; weak D call: TRBD1 (6 bases). The sample comprised PBMCs. The DNA for the CDR3 is TGTGCCAGCAGCTTAGGGGACACCCTCTACGAGCAGTACTTC. Protein: CASSLGDTLYEQYF. Full variable domain (remainder filled in from reference TRBV11-3 and TRBJ2-7): EAGVVQSPRYKIIEKKQPVAFWCNPISGHNTLYWYLQNLGQGPELLIRYENEEAVDDSQLPKDRFSAERLKGVDSTLKIQPAELGDSAVYLCASSLGDTLYEQYFGPGTRLTVT.